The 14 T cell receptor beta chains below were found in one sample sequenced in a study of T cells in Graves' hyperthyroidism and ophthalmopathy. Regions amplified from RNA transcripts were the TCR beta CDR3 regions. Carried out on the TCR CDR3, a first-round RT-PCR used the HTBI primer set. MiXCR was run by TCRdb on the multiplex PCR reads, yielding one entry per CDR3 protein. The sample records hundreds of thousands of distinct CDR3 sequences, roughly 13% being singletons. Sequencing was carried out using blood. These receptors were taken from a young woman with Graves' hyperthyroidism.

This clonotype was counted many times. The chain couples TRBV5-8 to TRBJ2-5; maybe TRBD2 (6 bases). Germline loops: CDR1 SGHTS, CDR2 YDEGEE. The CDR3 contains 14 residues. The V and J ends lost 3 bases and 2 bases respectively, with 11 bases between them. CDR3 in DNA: TGTGCCAGCAGCTCGGGACTGCTGCAAGAGACCCAGTACTTC. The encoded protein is CASSSGLLQETQYF.

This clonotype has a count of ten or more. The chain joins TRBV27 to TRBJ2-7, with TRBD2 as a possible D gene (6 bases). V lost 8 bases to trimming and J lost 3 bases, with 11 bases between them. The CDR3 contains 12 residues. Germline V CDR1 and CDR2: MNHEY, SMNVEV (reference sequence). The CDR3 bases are TGTGCCAGCCTAGACGGGAGCTACGAGCAGTACTTC. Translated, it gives CASLDGSYEQYF.

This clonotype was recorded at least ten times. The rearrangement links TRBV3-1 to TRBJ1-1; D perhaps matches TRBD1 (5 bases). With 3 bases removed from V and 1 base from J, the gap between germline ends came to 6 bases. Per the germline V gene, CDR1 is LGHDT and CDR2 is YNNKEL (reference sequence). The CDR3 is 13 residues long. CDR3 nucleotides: TGTGCCAGCAGCCAGGGGGGGAACACTGAAGCTTTCTTT. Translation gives CASSQGGNTEAFF.

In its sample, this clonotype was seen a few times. CDR3 sequence reads: CASSYSGVMWTEAFF. The CDR3 DNA reads as TGTGCCAGCAGTTACTCAGGAGTAATGTGGACTGAAGCTTTCTTT. The genes are TRBV6-5 and TRBJ1-1; unclear D gene. The ends were cut back, 0 bases at V and 5 bases at J, with 13 bases in the middle. The germline V gene encodes CDR1 MNHEY and CDR2 SVGAGI. This CDR3 has 15 residues.

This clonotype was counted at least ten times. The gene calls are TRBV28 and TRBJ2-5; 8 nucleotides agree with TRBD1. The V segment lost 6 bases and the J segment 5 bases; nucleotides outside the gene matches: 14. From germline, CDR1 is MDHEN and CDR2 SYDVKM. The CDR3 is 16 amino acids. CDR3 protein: CASSLRTGPPWETQYF. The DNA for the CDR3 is TGTGCCAGCAGCCTACGGACAGGGCCCCCCTGGGAGACCCAGTACTTC.

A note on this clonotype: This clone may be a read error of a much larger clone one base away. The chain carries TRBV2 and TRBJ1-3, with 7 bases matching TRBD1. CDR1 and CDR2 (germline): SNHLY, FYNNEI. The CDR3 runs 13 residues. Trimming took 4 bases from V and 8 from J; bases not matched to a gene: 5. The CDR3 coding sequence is TGTGCCAGCAGTGTTCAGGGGGAAGACACCATATATTTT. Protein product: CASSVQGEDTIYF.

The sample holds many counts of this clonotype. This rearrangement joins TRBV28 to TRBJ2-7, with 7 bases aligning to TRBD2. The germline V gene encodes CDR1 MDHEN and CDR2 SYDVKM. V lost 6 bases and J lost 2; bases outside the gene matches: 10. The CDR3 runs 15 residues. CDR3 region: CASRFLAAGAYEQYF. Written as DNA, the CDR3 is TGTGCCAGCAGATTCCTAGCGGCTGGGGCCTACGAGCAGTACTTC. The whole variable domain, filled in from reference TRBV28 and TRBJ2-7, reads DVKVTQSSRYLVKRTGEKVFLECVQDMDHENMFWYRQDPGLGLRLIYFSYDVKMKEKGDIPEGYSVSREKKERFSLILESASTNQTSMYLCASRFLAAGAYEQYFGPGTRLTVT.

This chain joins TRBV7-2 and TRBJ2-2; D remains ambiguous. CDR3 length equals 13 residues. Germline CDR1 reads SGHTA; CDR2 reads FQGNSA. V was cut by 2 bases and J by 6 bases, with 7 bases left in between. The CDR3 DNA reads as TGTGCCAGCAGCTTACTTAGGGCCGGGGAGCTGTTTTTT. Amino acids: CASSLLRAGELFF.

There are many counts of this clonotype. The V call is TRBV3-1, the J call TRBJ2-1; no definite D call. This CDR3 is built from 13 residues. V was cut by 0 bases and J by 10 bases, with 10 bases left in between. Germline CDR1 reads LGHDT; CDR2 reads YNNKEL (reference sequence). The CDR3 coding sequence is TGTGCCAGCAGCCAAGATCTTTCCAGCGAGCAGTTCTTC. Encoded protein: CASSQDLSSEQFF.

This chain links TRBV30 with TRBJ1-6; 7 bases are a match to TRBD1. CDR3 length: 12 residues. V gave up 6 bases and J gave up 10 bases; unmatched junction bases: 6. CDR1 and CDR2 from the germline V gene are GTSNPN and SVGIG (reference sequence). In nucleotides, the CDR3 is TGTGCCTGTCGGGACAGCGACTCACCCCTCCACTTT. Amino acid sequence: CACRDSDSPLHF.

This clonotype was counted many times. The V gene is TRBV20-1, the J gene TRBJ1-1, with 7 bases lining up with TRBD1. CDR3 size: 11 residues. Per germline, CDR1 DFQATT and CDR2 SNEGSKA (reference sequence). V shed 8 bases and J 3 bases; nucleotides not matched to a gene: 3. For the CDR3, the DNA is TGCAGTAGCACAGGGGACACTGAAGCTTTCTTT. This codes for CSSTGDTEAFF.

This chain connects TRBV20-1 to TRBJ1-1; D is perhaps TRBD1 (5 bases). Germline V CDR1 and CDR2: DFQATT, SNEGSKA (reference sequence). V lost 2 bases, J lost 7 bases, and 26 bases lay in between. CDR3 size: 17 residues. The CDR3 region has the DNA TGCAGTGCTAGATCTTTTTGGGGGGTGTCACGGACTCTTGAAGCTTTCTTT. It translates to CSARSFWGVSRTLEAFF.

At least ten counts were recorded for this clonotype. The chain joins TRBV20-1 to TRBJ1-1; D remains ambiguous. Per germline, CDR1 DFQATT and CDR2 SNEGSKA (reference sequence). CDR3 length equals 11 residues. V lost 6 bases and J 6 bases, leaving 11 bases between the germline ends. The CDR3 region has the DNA TGCAGTGCCTACGACGGGGCTGAAGCTTTCTTT. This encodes CSAYDGAEAFF.

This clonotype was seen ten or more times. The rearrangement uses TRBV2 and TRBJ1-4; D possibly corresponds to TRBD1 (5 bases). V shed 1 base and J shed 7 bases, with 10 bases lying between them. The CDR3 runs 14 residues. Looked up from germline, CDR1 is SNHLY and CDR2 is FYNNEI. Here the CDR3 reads CASSEDQGGEKLFF. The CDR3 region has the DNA TGTGCCAGCAGTGAAGATCAGGGTGGTGAAAAACTGTTTTTT.